What follows describes a single TCR beta chain. Germline V gene lookup returns CDR1 SNHLY and CDR2 FYNNEI. The CDR3 covers 13 residues. V was trimmed by 6 bases and J by 2 bases, leaving 8 bases between them. The sample is drawn from a study of T cells in Graves' hyperthyroidism and ophthalmopathy. Using RNA transcripts as the source, TCR beta CDR3 regions were amplified. The study used the HTBI primer set for a first-round RT-PCR of the TCR CDR3. TCRdb re-called the multiplex PCR reads with MiXCR, one entry per CDR3 protein. This sample has hundreds of thousands of distinct CDR3 sequences, with about 15% found just once.

Source material: blood. The V and J genes are TRBV2 and TRBJ2-4; the D is unclear. The receptor's source is a woman aged 40-49 years with Graves' ophthalmopathy. This CDR3 is CASRDGPKNIQYF. The CDR3 DNA reads TGTGCCAGCAGGGACGGACCCAAAAACATTCAGTACTTC. The whole variable domain, remainder taken from reference TRBV2 and TRBJ2-4, is EPEVTQTPSHQVTQMGQEVILRCVPISNHLYFYWYRQILGQKVEFLVSFYNNEISEKSEIFDDQFSVERPDGSNFTLKIRSTKLEDSAMYFCASRDGPKNIQYFGAGTRLSVL.